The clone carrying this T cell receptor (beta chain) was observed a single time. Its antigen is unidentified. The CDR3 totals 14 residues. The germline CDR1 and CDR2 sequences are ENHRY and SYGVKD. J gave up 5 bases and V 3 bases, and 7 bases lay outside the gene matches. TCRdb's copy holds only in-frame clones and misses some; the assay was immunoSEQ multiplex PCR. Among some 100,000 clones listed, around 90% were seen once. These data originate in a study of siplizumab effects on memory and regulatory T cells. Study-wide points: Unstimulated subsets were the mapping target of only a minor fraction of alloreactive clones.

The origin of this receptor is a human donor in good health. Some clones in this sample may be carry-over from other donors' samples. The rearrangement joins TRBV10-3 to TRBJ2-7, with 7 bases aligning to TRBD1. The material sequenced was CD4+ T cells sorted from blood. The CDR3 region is CAISEDRVSHEQYF. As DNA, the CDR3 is TGTGCCATCAGTGAAGACAGGGTTAGCCACGAGCAGTACTTC.